The present T cell receptor (beta chain) was sequenced within a study of OX40 agonist ivuxolimab in advanced cancers. The study, taken as a whole, reports: Dose levels from 0.1 to 3.0 mg/kg saw CD4+ and CD8+ blood T cells expand clonally by week 6.

Worth noting for this clone: Its target is not known.

Data came from immunoSEQ multiplex PCR; TCRdb stores just in-frame clones and leaves some out. The sample lists around 70,000 clones; 86% were seen once. Trimming pared 9 bases from V and 2 bases from J, leaving 20 bases between. The length of the CDR3 is 15 residues. CDR1 is LNHDA and CDR2 is SQIVND in the germline V gene (reference sequence). The chain couples TRBV19 to TRBJ2-7; unclear D gene. The material sequenced was CD4+ or CD8+ T cells sorted from blood, taken in a trial of the OX40 agonist ivuxolimab. This receptor was taken from an adult with an advanced solid tumor such as melanoma, head and neck, liver or kidney cancer. CDR3 sequence: CASSGDFTPTYEQYF. The CDR3 DNA follows: TGTGCCAGCAGTGGAGACTTTACCCCTACCTACGAGCAGTACTTC.